This TCR beta chain was obtained from a study of T cell responses to AZD1222 COVID-19 vaccine. The CDR3 loop spans 13 amino acids. Germline lookup yields CDR1 GTSNPN and CDR2 SVGIG (reference sequence). V was clipped by 0 bases and J by 5 bases, with 10 bases between them. Details on this clone: What it binds is unknown.

General study findings and limits: CD4 TCRs linked to vaccination spanned spike, dominating at 160-218 and 743-854.

TCRdb's table, derived via immunoSEQ multiplex PCR, lists solely in-frame clones and lacks some. The data contain 120,000 to 150,000 clones, approximately 86% of them singletons. This chain connects TRBV30 to TRBJ1-1, with a tentative D call TRBD1 (5 bases). Sample: peripheral blood, taken on day 0 of AZD1222 vaccination. This clonotype originated in an adult in good health. CDR3 loop: CAWSVRRGTEAFF. Written as DNA, the CDR3 is TGTGCCTGGAGTGTACGACGGGGGACTGAAGCTTTCTTT.